The present T cell receptor (beta chain) was sequenced within a study of T cell clonality in common variable immunodeficiency. This CDR3 is 15 amino acids long. V shed 4 bases and J shed 2 bases, with 15 bases lying between them. CDR1 and CDR2 (germline): SGHTA, FQGNSA. Study-wide results and limits: Reportedly, TCR beta sequences from common variable immunodeficiency showed fewer deletions and N-nucleotide insertions. CVID patient heterogeneity limited repertoire-clinical complication correlations.

Profiling relied on immunoSEQ multiplex PCR, and the TCRdb table lists in-frame clones only, not all of them. Singletons are absent from the sample, which has roughly 1,600 clones. In this sample, this clone turned up a few times. What it binds is not known. The read comes to an end 3 residues before the CDR3 does, leaving the germline J gene to fill in the end. This clonotype was sampled from a human donor with common variable immunodeficiency. The rearrangement uses TRBV7-2 and TRBJ2-7; possible D gene TRBD1, 6 bases. Source material: peripheral blood mononuclear cells. CDR3 DNA (partial): TGTGCCAGCAGCTCACTACCCAGGGGACCCTACGAG. Amino acids: CASSSLPRGPYE. The full CDR3 protein reads CASSSLPRGPYEQYF.